These T cell receptor beta chains were read from a single sample in a study of Ad26.COV2.S vaccination and SARS-CoV-2 variants. This table comes from immunoSEQ multiplex PCR, and its TCRdb copy is limited to in-frame clones, with some not included. This sample yields 410,000 or so clones, of which 90% are seen a single time; 10% to 15% belongs to the top ten. This specimen was peripheral blood, taken in a trial of Ad26.COV2.S vaccine versus placebo. All receptors come from a person between 18 and 59 years old who received the Ad26.COV2.S COVID-19 vaccine or a placebo. Each CDR3 is given with its conserved first and last residue. The D gene is left open where the match is weak.

D gene	J gene	V gene	CDR3 protein	CDR3 DNA
TRBD2	TRBJ2-3	TRBV10-1	CASSSGGRGPDTQYF	TGCGCCAGCAGTAGCGGCGGGAGGGGGCCAGATACGCAGTATTTT
NA	TRBJ2-7	TRBV21-1	CASSVPDKRDRTYEQYF	TGTGCCAGCAGCGTCCCTGATAAACGGGACCGAACCTACGAGCAGTACTTC
NA	TRBJ1-1	TRBV19	CASSFGRTKNTEAFF	TGTGCCAGTAGTTTCGGACGGACAAAGAACACTGAAGCTTTCTTT
NA	TRBJ1-5	TRBV7-2	CASSLRGGLGNQPQHF	TGTGCCAGCAGCTTAAGGGGGGGTTTAGGCAATCAGCCCCAGCATTTT
TRBD1	TRBJ2-5	TRBV5-1	CASSWQGVQETQYF	TGCGCCAGCAGCTGGCAGGGGGTCCAAGAGACCCAGTACTTC
NA	TRBJ1-4	TRBV5-8	CASTNSNEKLFF	TGTGCCAGCACTAACAGTAATGAAAAACTGTTTTTT
TRBD2	TRBJ2-1	TRBV6-5	CASSSSGTSGSNEQFF	TGTGCCAGCAGTTCTTCCGGGACTAGCGGGAGCAATGAGCAGTTCTTC
TRBD2	TRBJ2-7	TRBV7-2	CASSRGLAGPSYEQYF	TGTGCCAGCAGCCGCGGACTAGCGGGCCCGTCCTACGAGCAGTACTTC
NA	TRBJ1-1	TRBV12-3/TRBV12-4	CASSFAGDTEAFF	TGTGCCAGCAGTTTCGCGGGGGACACTGAAGCTTTCTTT
NA	TRBJ2-5	TRBV29-1	CSVEVGRGETQYF	TGCAGCGTTGAAGTGGGGCGCGGAGAGACCCAGTACTTC